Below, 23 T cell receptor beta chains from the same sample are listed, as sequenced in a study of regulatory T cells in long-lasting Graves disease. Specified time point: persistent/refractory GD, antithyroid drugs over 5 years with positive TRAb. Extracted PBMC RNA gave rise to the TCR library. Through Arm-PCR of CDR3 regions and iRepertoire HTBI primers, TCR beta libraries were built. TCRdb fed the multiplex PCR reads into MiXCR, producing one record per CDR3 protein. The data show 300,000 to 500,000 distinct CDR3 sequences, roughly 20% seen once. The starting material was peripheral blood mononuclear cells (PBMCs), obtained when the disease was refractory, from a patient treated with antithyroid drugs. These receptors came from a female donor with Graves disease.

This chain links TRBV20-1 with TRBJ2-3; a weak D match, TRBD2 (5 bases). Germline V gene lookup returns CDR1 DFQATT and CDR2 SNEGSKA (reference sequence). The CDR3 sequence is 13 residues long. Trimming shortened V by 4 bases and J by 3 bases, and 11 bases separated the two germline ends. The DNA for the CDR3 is TGCAGTGCTAAAGCGGATGGGACAGATACGCAGTATTTT. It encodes CSAKADGTDTQYF.

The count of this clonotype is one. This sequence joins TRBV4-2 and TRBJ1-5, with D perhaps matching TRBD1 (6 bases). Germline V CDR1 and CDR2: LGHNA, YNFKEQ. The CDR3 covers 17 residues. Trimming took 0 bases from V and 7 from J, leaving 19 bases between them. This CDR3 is CASSQDGPGGGDQPQHF. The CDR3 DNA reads TGTGCCAGCAGCCAAGATGGTCCGGGAGGGGGGGACCAGCCCCAGCATTTT.

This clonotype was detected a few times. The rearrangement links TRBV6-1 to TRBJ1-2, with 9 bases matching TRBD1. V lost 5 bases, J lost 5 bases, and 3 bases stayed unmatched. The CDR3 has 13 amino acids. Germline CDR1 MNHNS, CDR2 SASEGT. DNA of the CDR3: TGTGCCAGCAGTAACAGGGGGCTGTATGGCTACACCTTC. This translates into CASSNRGLYGYTF.

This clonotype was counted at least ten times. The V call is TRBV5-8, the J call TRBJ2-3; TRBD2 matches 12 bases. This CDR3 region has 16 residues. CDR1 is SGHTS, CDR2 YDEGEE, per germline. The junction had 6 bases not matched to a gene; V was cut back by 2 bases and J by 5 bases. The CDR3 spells CASSLSSGRAGDTQYF. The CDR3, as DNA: TGTGCCAGCAGCTTATCTAGCGGGAGGGCCGGAGATACGCAGTATTTT.

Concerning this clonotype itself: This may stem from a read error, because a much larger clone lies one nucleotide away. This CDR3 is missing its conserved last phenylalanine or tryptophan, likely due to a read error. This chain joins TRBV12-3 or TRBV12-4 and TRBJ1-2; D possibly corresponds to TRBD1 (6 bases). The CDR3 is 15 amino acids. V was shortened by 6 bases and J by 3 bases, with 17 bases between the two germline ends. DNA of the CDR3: TGTGCCAGCAGAACTACTACGGGGGCCCACTATGGCTACACCCTC. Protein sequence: CASRTTTGAHYGYTL.

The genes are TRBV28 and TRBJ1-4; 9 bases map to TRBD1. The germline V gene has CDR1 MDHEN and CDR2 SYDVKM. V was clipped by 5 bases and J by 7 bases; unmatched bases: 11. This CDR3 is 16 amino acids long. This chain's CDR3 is CASSPPLGQGTEKLFF. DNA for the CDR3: TGTGCCAGCAGTCCCCCCCTGGGACAGGGAACTGAAAAACTGTTTTTT.

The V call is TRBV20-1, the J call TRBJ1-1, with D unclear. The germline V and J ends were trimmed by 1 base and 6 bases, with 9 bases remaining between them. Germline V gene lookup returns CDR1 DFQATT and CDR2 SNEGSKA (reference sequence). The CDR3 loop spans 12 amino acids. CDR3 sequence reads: CSARGLASEAFF. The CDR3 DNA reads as TGCAGTGCTAGAGGACTGGCCTCTGAAGCTTTCTTT.

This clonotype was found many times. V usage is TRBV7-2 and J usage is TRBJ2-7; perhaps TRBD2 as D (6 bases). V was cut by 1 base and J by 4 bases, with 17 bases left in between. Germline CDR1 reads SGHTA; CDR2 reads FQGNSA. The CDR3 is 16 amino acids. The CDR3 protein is CASSLEHGGYLYEQYF. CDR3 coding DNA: TGTGCCAGCAGCTTAGAACACGGGGGTTACTTATACGAGCAGTACTTC.

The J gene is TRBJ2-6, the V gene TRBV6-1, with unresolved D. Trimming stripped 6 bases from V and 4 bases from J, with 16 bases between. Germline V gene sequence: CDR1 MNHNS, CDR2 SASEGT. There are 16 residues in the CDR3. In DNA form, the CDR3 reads TGTGCCAGCAGCTCCAATCATCCTCCCGGGGCCAACGTCCTGACTTTC. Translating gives CASSSNHPPGANVLTF.

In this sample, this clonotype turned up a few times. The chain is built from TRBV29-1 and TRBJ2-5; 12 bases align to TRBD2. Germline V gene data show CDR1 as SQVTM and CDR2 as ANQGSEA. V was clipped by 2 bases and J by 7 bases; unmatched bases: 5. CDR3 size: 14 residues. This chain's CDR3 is CSVELLAGGGTQYF. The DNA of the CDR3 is TGCAGCGTTGAATTACTAGCGGGAGGAGGGACCCAGTACTTC.

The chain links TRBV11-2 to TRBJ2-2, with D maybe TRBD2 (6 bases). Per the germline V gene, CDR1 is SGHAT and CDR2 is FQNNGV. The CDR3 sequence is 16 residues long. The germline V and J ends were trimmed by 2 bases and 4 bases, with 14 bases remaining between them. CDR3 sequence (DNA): TGTGCCAGCAGCTTAAGCCAGCGGGCAGGCACCGGGGAGCTGTTTTTT. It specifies CASSLSQRAGTGELFF.

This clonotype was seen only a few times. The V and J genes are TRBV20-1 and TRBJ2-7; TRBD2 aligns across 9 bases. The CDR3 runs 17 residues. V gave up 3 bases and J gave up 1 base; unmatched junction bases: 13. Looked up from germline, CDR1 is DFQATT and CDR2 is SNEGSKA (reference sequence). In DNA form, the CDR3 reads TGCAGTGCTAGCGACGGAGGACGCGGGAGGGTGTCCTACGAGCAGTACTTC. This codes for CSASDGGRGRVSYEQYF.

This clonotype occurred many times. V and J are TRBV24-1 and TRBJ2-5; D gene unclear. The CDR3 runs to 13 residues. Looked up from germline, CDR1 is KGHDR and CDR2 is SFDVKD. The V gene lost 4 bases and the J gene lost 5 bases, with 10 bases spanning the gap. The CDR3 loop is CATSERPWETQYF. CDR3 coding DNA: TGTGCCACCAGTGAGCGACCTTGGGAGACCCAGTACTTC.

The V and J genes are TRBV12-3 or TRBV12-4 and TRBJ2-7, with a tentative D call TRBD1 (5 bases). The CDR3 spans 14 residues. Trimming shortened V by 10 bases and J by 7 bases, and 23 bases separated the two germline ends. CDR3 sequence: CATSPGYPQGEQYF. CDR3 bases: TGTGCCACCTCGCCGGGCTACCCCCAGGGAGAGCAGTACTTC.

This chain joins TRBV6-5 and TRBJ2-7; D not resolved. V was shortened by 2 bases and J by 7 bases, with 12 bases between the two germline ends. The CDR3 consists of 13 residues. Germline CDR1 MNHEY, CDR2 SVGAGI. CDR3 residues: CASSYPATKEQYF. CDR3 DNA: TGTGCCAGCAGTTACCCGGCTACGAAGGAGCAGTACTTC.

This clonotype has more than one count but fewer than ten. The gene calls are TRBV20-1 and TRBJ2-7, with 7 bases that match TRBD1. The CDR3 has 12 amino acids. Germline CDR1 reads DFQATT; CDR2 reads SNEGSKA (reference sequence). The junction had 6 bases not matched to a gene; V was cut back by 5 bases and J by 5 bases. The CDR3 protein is CSAPRDSNEQYF. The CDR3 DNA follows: TGCAGTGCTCCCCGGGACAGCAACGAGCAGTACTTC.

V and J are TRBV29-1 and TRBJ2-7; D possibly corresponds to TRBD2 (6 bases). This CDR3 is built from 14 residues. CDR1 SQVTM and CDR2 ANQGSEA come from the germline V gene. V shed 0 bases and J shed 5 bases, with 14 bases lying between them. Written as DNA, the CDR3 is TGCAGCGTTGAAGATTTGGGGAGGCGAAACGAGCAGTACTTC. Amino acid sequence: CSVEDLGRRNEQYF.

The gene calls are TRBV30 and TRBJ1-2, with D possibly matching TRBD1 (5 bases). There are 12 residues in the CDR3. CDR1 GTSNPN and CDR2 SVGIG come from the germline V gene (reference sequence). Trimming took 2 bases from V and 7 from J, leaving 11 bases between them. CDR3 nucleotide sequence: TGTGCCTGGAGTCCCGGGACCTTTGGCTACACCTTC. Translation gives CAWSPGTFGYTF. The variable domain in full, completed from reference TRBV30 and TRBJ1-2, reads SQTIHQWPATLVQPVGSPLSLECTVEGTSNPNLYWYRQAAGRGLQLLFYSVGIGQISSEVPQNLSASRPQDRQFILSSKKLLLSDSGFYLCAWSPGTFGYTFGSGTRLTVV.

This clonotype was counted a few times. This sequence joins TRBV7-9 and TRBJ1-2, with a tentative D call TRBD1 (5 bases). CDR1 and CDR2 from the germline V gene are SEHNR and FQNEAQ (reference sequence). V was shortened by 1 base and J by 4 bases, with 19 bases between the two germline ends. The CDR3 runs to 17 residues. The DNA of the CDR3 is TGTGCCAGCAGCTTAGTGGTCGGGGCAGGGACCCCCTATGGCTACACCTTC. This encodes CASSLVVGAGTPYGYTF. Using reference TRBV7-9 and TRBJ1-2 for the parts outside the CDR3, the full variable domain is DTGVSQNPRHKITKRGQNVTFRCDPISEHNRLYWYRQTLGQGPEFLTYFQNEAQLEKSRLLSDRFSAERPKGSFSTLEIQRTEQGDSAMYLCASSLVVGAGTPYGYTFGSGTRLTVV.

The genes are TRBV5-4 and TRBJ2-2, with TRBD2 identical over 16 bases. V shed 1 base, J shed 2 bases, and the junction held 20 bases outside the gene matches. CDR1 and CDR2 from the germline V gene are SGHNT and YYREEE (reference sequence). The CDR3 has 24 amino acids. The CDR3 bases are TGTGCCAGCAGCTTGATTGGGACTAGCGGGAGGGCCCGAAGTCCCTCCGCAAACACCGGGGAGCTGTTTTTT. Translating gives CASSLIGTSGRARSPSANTGELFF. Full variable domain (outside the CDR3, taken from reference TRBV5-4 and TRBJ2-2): ETGVTQSPTHLIKTRGQQVTLRCSSQSGHNTVSWYQQALGQGPQFIFQYYREEENGRGNFPPRFSGLQFPNYSSELNVNALELDDSALYLCASSLIGTSGRARSPSANTGELFFGEGSRLTVL.

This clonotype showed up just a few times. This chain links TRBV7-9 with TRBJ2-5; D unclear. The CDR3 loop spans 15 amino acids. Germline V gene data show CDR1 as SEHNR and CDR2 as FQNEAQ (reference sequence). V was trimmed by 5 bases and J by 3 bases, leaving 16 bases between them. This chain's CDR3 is CASSRDSSREETQYF. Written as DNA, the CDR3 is TGTGCCAGCAGCCGAGACTCATCTCGCGAAGAGACCCAGTACTTC.

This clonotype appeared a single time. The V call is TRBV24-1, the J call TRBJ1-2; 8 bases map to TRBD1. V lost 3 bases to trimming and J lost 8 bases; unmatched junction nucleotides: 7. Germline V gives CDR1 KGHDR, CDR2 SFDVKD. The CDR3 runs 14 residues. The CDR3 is CATSDPGGESGYTF. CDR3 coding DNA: TGTGCCACCAGTGATCCAGGGGGCGAGAGCGGCTACACCTTC.

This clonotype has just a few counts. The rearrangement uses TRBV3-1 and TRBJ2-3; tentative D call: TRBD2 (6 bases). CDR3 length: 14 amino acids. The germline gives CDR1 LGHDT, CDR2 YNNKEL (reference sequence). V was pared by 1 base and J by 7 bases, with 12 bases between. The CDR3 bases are TGTGCCAGCAGCCAAGGGGGGAGGCTTCATACGCAGTATTTT. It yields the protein CASSQGGRLHTQYF.